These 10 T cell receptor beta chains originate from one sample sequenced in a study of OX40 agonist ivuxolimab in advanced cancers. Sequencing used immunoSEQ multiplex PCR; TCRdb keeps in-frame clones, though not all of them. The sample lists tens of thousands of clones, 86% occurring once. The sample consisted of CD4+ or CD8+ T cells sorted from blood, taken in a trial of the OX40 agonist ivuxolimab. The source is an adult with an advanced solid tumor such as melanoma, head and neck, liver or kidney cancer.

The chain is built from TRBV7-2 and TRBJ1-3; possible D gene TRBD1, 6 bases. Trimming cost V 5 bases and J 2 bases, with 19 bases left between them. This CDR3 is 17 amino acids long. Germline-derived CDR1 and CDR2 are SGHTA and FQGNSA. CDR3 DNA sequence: TGTGCCAGCAGCAGAAATCCCGGGACATACGCTGGAAACACCATATATTTT. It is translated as CASSRNPGTYAGNTIYF.

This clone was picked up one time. The DNA for the CDR3 is TGTGCCAGCAGCTTATGGGCTGCCGGCAATAATTCACCCCTCCACTTT. This encodes CASSLWAAGNNSPLHF. The chain employs TRBV7-2 and TRBJ1-6; D is unresolved. The CDR3 covers 16 residues. Trimming removed 2 bases at V and 5 bases at J, with 13 bases between. The germline gives CDR1 SGHTA, CDR2 FQGNSA.

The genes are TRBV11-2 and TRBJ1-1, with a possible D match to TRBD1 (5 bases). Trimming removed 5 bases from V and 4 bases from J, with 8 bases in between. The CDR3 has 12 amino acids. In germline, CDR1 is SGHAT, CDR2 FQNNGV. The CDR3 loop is CASSQGGTEAFF. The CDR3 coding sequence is TGTGCCAGCAGCCAGGGTGGCACTGAAGCTTTCTTT.

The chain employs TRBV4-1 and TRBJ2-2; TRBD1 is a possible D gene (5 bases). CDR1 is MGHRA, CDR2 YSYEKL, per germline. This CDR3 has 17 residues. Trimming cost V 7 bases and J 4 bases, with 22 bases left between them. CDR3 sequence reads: CASNQGSLMGGTGELFF. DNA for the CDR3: TGCGCCAGCAACCAGGGAAGTTTGATGGGTGGCACCGGGGAGCTGTTTTTT.

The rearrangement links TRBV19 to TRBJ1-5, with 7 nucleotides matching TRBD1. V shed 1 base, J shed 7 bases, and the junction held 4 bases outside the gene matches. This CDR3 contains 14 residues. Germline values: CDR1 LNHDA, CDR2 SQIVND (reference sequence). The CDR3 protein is CASSIATGRQPQHF. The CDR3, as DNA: TGTGCCAGTAGTATAGCGACAGGGCGGCAGCCCCAGCATTTT.

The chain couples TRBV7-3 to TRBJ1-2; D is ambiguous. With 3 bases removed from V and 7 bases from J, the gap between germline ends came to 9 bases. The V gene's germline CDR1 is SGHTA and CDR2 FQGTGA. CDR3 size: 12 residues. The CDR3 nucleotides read TGTGCCAGCAGCTTGGATGGGGTTGGCTACACCTTC. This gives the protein CASSLDGVGYTF. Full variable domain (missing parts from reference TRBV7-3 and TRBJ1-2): GAGVSQTPSNKVTEKGKYVELRCDPISGHTALYWYRQSLGQGPEFLIYFQGTGAADDSGLPNDRFFAVRPEGSVSTLKIQRTERGDSAVYLCASSLDGVGYTFGSGTRLTVV.

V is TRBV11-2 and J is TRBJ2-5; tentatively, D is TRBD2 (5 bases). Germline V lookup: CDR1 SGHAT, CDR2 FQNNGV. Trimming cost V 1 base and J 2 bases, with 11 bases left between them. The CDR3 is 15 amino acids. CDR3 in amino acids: CASSLGGNVQETQYF. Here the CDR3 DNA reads TGTGCCAGCAGCTTAGGAGGGAACGTTCAAGAGACCCAGTACTTC.

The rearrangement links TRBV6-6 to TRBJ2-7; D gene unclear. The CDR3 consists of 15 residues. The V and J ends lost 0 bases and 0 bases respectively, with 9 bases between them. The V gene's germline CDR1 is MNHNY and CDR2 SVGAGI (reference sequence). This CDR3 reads CASSYSPGYSYEQYF. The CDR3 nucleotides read TGTGCCAGCAGTTACTCTCCGGGTTACTCCTACGAGCAGTACTTC.

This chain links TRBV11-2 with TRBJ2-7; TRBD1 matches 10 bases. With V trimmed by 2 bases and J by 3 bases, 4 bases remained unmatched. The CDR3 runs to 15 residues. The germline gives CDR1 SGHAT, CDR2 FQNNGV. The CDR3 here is CASSLSDRGFYEQYF. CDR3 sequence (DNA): TGTGCCAGCAGCTTATCGGACAGGGGGTTCTACGAGCAGTACTTC. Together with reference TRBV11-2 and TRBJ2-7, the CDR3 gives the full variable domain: EAGVAQSPRYKIIEKRQSVAFWCNPISGHATLYWYQQILGQGPKLLIQFQNNGVVDDSQLPKDRFSAERLKGVDSTLKIQPAKLEDSAVYLCASSLSDRGFYEQYFGPGTRLTVT.

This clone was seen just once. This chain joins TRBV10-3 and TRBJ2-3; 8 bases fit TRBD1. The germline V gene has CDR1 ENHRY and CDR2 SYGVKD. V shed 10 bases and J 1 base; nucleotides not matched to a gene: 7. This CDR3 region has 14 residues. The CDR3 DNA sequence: TGTGCCAACTCCGAACAGGGGGGCACAGATACGCAGTATTTT. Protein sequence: CANSEQGGTDTQYF.